A single sample gave rise to the 22 T cell receptor beta chains below, sequenced in a study of control samples from healthy donors and cancer patients. This table comes from immunoSEQ multiplex PCR, and its TCRdb copy is limited to in-frame clones, with some not included. This table has about 220,000 clones, 85% to 95% appearing once. The sample comprised blood. The origin of the receptors is a man between 50 and 59 years old in good health.

This chain joins TRBV27 and TRBJ2-3; TRBD2 agrees at 10 bases. There are 16 residues in the CDR3. V trimming: 6 bases; J trimming: 5 bases; junction bases outside the gene matches: 11. Germline assignment: CDR1 MNHEY and CDR2 SMNVEV (reference sequence). The chain's CDR3 is CASSFTSSGGRDTQYF. The CDR3, as DNA: TGTGCCAGCAGCTTCACCTCTAGCGGGGGCAGAGATACGCAGTATTTT.

The V call is TRBV9, the J call TRBJ2-3, with unresolved D. Germline V gene sequence: CDR1 SGDLS, CDR2 YYNGEE. There are 14 residues in the CDR3. V lost 0 bases to trimming and J lost 4 bases, with 9 bases between them. CDR3 protein: CASSVVKGADTQYF. In DNA form, the CDR3 reads TGTGCCAGCAGCGTAGTTAAGGGTGCAGATACGCAGTATTTT.

V gene TRBV5-4 combines with J gene TRBJ2-6; no clear D. The CDR3 totals 14 residues. The germline V gene has CDR1 SGHNT and CDR2 YYREEE (reference sequence). Trimming took off 2 bases at V and 1 base at J, with 4 bases between the two ends. This CDR3 reads CASSLGSGANVLTF. Here the CDR3 DNA reads TGTGCCAGCAGCTTAGGGTCTGGGGCCAACGTCCTGACTTTC.

The V and J genes are TRBV15 and TRBJ1-6; D unresolved. The V gene's germline CDR1 is LNHNV and CDR2 YYDKDF (reference sequence). The CDR3 has 12 amino acids. V was shortened by 3 bases and J by 12 bases, with 9 bases between the two germline ends. CDR3 amino acids: CATSSNSRPLHF. CDR3 DNA: TGTGCCACCAGCAGCAACTCCCGACCCCTCCACTTT.

The chain has TRBV5-4 and TRBJ2-2; 11 bases line up with TRBD1. The CDR3 is 16 amino acids. After removal of 4 bases from V and 2 bases from J, the junction contained 4 bases not matched to a gene. The V gene's germline CDR1 is SGHNT and CDR2 YYREEE (reference sequence). The DNA of the CDR3 is TGTGCCAGCAGCCTACGGACAGGGGGCAACACCGGGGAGCTGTTTTTT. This gives the protein CASSLRTGGNTGELFF.

The gene calls are TRBV7-2 and TRBJ1-2; D is unresolved. The CDR3 length is 14 residues. Trimming stripped 7 bases from V and 2 bases from J, with 14 bases between. Germline V gene lookup returns CDR1 SGHTA and CDR2 FQGNSA. The CDR3, as DNA: TGTGCCAGCACCAACGAGAGAGAGAACTATGGCTACACCTTC. Encoded protein: CASTNERENYGYTF. Filled out from reference TRBV7-2 and TRBJ1-2, the complete variable domain reads GAGVSQSPSNKVTEKGKDVELRCDPISGHTALYWYRQSLGQGLEFLIYFQGNSAPDKSGLPSDRFSAERTGGSVSTLTIQRTQQEDSAVYLCASTNERENYGYTFGSGTRLTVV.

V and J are TRBV9 and TRBJ2-5; D may be TRBD1 or TRBD2 (6 bases each). Germline V gene lookup returns CDR1 SGDLS and CDR2 YYNGEE. The CDR3 extends over 14 amino acids. The V and J ends lost 0 bases and 5 bases respectively, with 11 bases between them. This CDR3 is CASSVATGTETQYF. CDR3 bases: TGTGCCAGCAGCGTAGCAACAGGGACTGAGACCCAGTACTTC.

The chain couples TRBV25-1 to TRBJ1-2; 10 bases agree with TRBD1. There are 15 residues in the CDR3. Germline assignment: CDR1 MGHDK and CDR2 SYGVNS. Germline trimming cut 8 bases from V and 2 bases from J; bases unmatched to any gene: 8. The CDR3 protein is CASQGDRGQNYGYTF. DNA of the CDR3: TGTGCCAGCCAGGGCGACAGGGGGCAGAACTATGGCTACACCTTC.

V is TRBV5-1 and J is TRBJ1-6, with TRBD1 identical over 10 bases. Losses at the gene ends were 0 bases for V and 14 bases for J; bases not matched to a gene: 11. Germline-derived CDR1 and CDR2 are SGHRS and YFSETQ. The CDR3 extends over 16 amino acids. The CDR3 sequence is CASSLGGQGKGKALHF. In DNA, the CDR3 is TGCGCCAGCAGCTTGGGGGGACAGGGGAAAGGAAAGGCCCTCCACTTT.

The rearrangement joins TRBV6-6 to TRBJ1-1; D gene uncertain. The CDR3 sequence is 14 residues long. V was cut by 2 bases and J by 4 bases, with 11 bases left in between. Germline V CDR1 and CDR2: MNHNY, SVGAGI (reference sequence). CDR3 in amino acids: CASSYPFSGTEAFF. The CDR3 DNA is TGTGCCAGCAGTTACCCGTTTAGTGGCACTGAAGCTTTCTTT.

This clone was seen just once. J is TRBJ2-7 and V is TRBV20-1; D may be TRBD2 (5 bases). In germline, CDR1 is DFQATT, CDR2 SNEGSKA (reference sequence). The CDR3 sequence is 16 residues long. Trimming shortened V by 3 bases and J by 6 bases, and 24 bases separated the two germline ends. Here the CDR3 DNA reads TGCAGTGCTAGTGGTTCGGATCGGGGTCAAGTCTCCGAGCAGTACTTC. Its translation is CSASGSDRGQVSEQYF.

V and J are TRBV6-5 and TRBJ1-4; D ambiguous. V was cut by 10 bases and J by 2 bases, with 14 bases left in between. The CDR3 runs 14 residues. Looked up from germline, CDR1 is MNHEY and CDR2 is SVGAGI. Here the CDR3 reads CATSSEATNEKLFF. CDR3 nucleotides: TGTGCCACAAGCTCGGAAGCGACTAATGAAAAACTGTTTTTT.

This clone came up once. The CDR3, as DNA: TGTGCCAGCAGCCGACAGGGGATGAACACTGAAGCTTTCTTT. Translating it yields CASSRQGMNTEAFF. The V gene is TRBV2, the J gene TRBJ1-1, with 8 bases aligning to TRBD1. V dropped 6 bases and J dropped 0; count of bases not matched to a gene: 3. The CDR3 spans 14 residues. Germline CDR1 is SNHLY and CDR2 is FYNNEI.

The chain employs TRBV29-1 and TRBJ2-1; unclear D gene. Germline V CDR1 and CDR2: SQVTM, ANQGSEA. Trimming pared 6 bases from V and 4 bases from J, leaving 10 bases between. This CDR3 comprises 12 residues. The CDR3 here is CSVDAGYNEQFF. The CDR3 DNA is TGCAGCGTCGATGCAGGTTACAATGAGCAGTTCTTC.

The chain is built from TRBV2 and TRBJ1-1, with D maybe TRBD1 (5 bases). The germline V gene encodes CDR1 SNHLY and CDR2 FYNNEI. This CDR3 region has 14 residues. V was clipped by 7 bases and J by 5 bases, with 17 bases between them. The CDR3 bases are TGTGCCAGCACCGCGAGGGGTCCGGGGACTGAAGCTTTCTTT. It codes for CASTARGPGTEAFF.

V usage is TRBV11-2 and J usage is TRBJ2-1; the D gene is possibly TRBD2 (5 bases). Germline-derived CDR1 and CDR2 are SGHAT and FQNNGV. The CDR3 is made up of 13 amino acids. V was trimmed by 5 bases and J by 2 bases, leaving 7 bases between them. CDR3 sequence (DNA): TGTGCCAGCAGCCCCGGGACCTACAATGAGCAGTTCTTC. Its translation: CASSPGTYNEQFF.

The count of this clone is one. The J gene is TRBJ2-7, the V gene TRBV5-1, with D unresolved. The V end lost 4 bases, the J end lost 3 bases, and 17 bases lay between the germline ends. The CDR3 runs 15 residues. Germline-derived CDR1 and CDR2 are SGHRS and YFSETQ. The CDR3 nucleotides are TGCGCCAGCAGCCCCCGTGGCTGGCAGGACTACGAGCAGTACTTC. Its translation is CASSPRGWQDYEQYF.

The chain employs TRBV7-8 and TRBJ1-5; no definite D call. This CDR3 contains 13 residues. With 7 bases removed from V and 1 base from J, the gap between germline ends came to 8 bases. Germline V lookup: CDR1 SGHVS, CDR2 FQNEAQ. The CDR3 DNA reads as TGTGCCAGCACCCGAGGGAGCAATCAGCCCCAGCATTTT. Protein product: CASTRGSNQPQHF.

This clone was observed a single time. This chain joins TRBV15 and TRBJ2-3; D unclear. With 0 bases removed from V and 6 bases from J, the gap between germline ends came to 10 bases. The germline V gene has CDR1 LNHNV and CDR2 YYDKDF (reference sequence). The CDR3 length is 14 residues. The CDR3 reads CATSRDPRTDTQYF. The CDR3 nucleotides are TGTGCCACCAGCAGAGATCCGCGTACGGATACGCAGTATTTT.

The chain joins TRBV5-1 to TRBJ1-3; D unresolved. Germline CDR1 reads SGHRS; CDR2 reads YFSETQ. V dropped 0 bases and J dropped 0 bases, with 7 bases sitting between them. The CDR3 totals 15 residues. CDR3 DNA: TGCGCCAGCAGCTTGGGGCCACCCTCTGGAAACACCATATATTTT. Protein: CASSLGPPSGNTIYF.

V and J are TRBV5-1 and TRBJ1-6; 8 nucleotides match TRBD1. With V trimmed by 4 bases and J by 8 bases, 5 bases remained unmatched. The germline V gene encodes CDR1 SGHRS and CDR2 YFSETQ. The CDR3 sequence is 14 residues long. The CDR3 DNA sequence: TGCGCCAGCAGCCCCGGACAGGGACATTCACCCCTCCACTTT. This encodes CASSPGQGHSPLHF.

This sequence joins TRBV20-1 and TRBJ2-7, with D perhaps being TRBD1 or TRBD2 (5 bases each). The CDR3 extends over 14 amino acids. The V gene lost 3 bases and the J gene lost 3 bases, with 15 bases spanning the gap. Germline lookup yields CDR1 DFQATT and CDR2 SNEGSKA (reference sequence). The CDR3 region is CSASRPGPLYEQYF. Written as DNA, the CDR3 is TGCAGTGCTAGTCGACCGGGACCGCTCTACGAGCAGTACTTC.